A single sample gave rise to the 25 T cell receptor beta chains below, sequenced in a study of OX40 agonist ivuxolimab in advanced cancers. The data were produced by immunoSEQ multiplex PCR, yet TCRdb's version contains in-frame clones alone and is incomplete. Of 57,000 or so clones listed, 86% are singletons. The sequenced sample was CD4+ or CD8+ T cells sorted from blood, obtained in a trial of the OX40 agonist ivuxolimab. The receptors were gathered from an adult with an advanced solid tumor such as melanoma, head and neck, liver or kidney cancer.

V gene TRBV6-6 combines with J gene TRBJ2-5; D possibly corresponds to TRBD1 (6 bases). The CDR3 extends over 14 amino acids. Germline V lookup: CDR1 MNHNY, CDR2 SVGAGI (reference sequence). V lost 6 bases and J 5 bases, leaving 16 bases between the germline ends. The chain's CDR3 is CASRPTGGHETQYF. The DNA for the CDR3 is TGTGCCAGCAGGCCGACAGGCGGACACGAGACCCAGTACTTC.

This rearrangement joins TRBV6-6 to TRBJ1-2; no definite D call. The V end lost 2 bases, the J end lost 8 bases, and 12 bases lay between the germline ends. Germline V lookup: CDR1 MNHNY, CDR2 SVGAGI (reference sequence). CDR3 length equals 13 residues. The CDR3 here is CASSYTREAGYTF. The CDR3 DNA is TGTGCCAGCAGTTACACGCGTGAGGCGGGCTACACCTTC.

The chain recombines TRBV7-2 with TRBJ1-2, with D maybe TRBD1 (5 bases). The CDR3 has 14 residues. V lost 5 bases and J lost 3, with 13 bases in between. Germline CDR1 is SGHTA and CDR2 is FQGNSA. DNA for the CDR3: TGTGCCAGCAGCCCGGGACCATCCGACTATGGCTACACCTTC. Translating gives CASSPGPSDYGYTF.

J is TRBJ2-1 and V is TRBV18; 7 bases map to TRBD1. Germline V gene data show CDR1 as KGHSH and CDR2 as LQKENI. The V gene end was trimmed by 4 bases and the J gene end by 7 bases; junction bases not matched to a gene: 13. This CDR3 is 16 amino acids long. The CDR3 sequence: CASSQGAGDLRNEQFF. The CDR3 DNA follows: TGTGCCAGCTCACAGGGGGCAGGGGACCTTAGAAATGAGCAGTTCTTC.

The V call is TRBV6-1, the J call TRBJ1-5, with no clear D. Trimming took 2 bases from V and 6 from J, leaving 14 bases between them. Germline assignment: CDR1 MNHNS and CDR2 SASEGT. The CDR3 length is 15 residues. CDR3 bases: TGTGCCAGCAGTGAAACCGGGGATAGAGGTCAGCCCCAGCATTTT. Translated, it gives CASSETGDRGQPQHF.

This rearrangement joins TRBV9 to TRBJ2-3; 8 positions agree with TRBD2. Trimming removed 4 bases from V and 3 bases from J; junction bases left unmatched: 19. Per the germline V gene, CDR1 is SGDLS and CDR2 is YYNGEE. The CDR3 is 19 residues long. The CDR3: CASSPGSLAGWARTDTQYF. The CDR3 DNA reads TGTGCCAGCAGCCCAGGGAGCCTAGCGGGTTGGGCGAGGACAGATACGCAGTATTTT.

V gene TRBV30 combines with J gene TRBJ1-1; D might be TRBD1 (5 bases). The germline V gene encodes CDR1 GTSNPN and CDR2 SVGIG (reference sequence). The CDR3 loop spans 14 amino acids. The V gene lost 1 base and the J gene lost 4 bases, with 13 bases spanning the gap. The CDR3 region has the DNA TGTGCCTGGAGTGGCAGTTCAGGGTTCACTGAAGCTTTCTTT. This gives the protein CAWSGSSGFTEAFF.

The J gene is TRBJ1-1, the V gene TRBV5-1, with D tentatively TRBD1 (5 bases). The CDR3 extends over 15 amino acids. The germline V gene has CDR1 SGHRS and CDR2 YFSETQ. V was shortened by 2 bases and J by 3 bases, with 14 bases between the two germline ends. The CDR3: CASSFIQGEDTEAFF. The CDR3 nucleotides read TGCGCCAGCAGCTTCATCCAGGGCGAGGACACTGAAGCTTTCTTT.

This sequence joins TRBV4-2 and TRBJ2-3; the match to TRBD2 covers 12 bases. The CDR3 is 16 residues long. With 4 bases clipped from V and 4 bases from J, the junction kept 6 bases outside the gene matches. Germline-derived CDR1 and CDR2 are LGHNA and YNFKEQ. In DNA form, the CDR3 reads TGTGCCAGCAGCCCGCGGACTAGCGGGGCCGCAGATACGCAGTATTTT. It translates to CASSPRTSGAADTQYF.

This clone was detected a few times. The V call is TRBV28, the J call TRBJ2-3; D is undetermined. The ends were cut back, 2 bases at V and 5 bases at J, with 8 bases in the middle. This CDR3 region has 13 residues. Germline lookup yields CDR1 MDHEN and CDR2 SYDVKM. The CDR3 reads CASSLGGEDTQYF. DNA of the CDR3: TGTGCCAGCAGTTTAGGTGGGGAAGATACGCAGTATTTT.

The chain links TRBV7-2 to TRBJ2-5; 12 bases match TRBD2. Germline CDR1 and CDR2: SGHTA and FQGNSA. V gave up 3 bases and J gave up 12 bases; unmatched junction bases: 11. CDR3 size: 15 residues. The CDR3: CASSFSPGLAGGEYF. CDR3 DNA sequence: TGTGCCAGCAGCTTCTCACCGGGACTAGCGGGTGGGGAGTACTTC.

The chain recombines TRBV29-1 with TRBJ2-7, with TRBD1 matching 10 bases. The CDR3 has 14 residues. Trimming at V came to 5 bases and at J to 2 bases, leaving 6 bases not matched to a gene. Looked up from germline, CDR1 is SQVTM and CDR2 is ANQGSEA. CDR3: CSVKTGTGAYEQYF. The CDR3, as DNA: TGCAGCGTTAAGACCGGGACAGGGGCCTACGAGCAGTACTTC.

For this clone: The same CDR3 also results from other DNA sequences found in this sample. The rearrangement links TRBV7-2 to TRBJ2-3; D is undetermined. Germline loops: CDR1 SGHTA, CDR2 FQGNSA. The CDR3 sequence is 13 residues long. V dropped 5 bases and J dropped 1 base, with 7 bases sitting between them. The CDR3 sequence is CASSPPGTDTQYF. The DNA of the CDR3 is TGTGCCAGCAGCCCCCCAGGCACAGATACGCAGTATTTT.

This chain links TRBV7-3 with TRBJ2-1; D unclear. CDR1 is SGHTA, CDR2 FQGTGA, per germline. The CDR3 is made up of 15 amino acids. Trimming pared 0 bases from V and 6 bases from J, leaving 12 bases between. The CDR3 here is CASSLTWVPVNEQFF. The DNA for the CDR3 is TGTGCCAGCAGCTTAACTTGGGTGCCTGTCAATGAGCAGTTCTTC.

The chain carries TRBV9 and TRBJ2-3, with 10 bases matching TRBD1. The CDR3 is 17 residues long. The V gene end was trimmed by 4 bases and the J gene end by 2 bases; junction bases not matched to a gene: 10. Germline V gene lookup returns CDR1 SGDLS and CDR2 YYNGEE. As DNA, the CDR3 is TGTGCCAGCAGCATCGGGACAGGGGTGAAGAACACAGATACGCAGTATTTT. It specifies CASSIGTGVKNTDTQYF.

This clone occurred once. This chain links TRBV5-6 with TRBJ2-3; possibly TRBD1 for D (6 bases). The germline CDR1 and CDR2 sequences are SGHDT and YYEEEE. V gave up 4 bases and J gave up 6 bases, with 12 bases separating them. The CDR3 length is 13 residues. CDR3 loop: CASSRRGGDTQYF. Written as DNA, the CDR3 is TGTGCCAGCAGCCGTCGTGGGGGCGATACGCAGTATTTT.

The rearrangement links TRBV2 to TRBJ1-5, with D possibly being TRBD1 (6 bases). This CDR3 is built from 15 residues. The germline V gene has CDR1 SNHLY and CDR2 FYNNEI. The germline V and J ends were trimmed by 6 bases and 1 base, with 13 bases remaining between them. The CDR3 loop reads CASRPGDGSNQPQHF. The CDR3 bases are TGTGCCAGCAGGCCAGGGGATGGCAGCAATCAGCCCCAGCATTTT.

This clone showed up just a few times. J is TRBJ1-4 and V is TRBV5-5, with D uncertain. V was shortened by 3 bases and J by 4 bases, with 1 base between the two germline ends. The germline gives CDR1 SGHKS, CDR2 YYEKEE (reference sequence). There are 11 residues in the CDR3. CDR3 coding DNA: TGTGCCAGCAGCTATAATGAAAAACTGTTTTTT. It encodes CASSYNEKLFF.

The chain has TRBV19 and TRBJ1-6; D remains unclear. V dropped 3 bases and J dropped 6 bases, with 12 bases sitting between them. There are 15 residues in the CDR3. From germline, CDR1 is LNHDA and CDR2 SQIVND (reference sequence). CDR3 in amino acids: CASSIEGRSNSPLHF. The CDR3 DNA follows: TGTGCCAGTAGTATCGAGGGCAGGAGTAATTCACCCCTCCACTTT.

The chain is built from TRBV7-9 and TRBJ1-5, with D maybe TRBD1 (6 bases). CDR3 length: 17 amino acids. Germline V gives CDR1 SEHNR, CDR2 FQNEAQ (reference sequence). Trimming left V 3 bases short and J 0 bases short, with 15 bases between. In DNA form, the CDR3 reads TGTGCCAGCAGCTTGGGGCGGACAGCGAATAGCAATCAGCCCCAGCATTTT. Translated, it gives CASSLGRTANSNQPQHF.

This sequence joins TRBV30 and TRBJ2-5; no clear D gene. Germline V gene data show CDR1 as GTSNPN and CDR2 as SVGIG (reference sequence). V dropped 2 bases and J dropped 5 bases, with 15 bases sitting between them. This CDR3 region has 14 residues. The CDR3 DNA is TGTGCCTGGAGTCCTCTGAGGTTGGGGGAGACCCAGTACTTC. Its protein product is CAWSPLRLGETQYF.

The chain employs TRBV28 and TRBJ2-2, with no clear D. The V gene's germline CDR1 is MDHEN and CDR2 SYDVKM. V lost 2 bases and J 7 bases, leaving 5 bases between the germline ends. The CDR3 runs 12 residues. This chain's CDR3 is CASSLNGGELFF. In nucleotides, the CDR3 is TGTGCCAGCAGTTTAAACGGCGGGGAGCTGTTTTTT.

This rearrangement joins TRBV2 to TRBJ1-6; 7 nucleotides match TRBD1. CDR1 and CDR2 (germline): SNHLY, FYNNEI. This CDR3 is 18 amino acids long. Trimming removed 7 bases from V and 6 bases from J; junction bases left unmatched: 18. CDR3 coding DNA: TGTGCCAGCACCCGAAGGGACAGCCTAAGCTTCTTTAATTCACCCCTCCACTTT. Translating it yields CASTRRDSLSFFNSPLHF.

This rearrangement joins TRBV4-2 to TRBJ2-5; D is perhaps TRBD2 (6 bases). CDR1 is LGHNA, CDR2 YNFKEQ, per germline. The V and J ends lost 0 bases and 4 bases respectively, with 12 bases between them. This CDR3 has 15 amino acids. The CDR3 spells CASSQESRGGETQYF. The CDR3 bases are TGTGCCAGCAGCCAAGAATCGCGGGGTGGAGAGACCCAGTACTTC.

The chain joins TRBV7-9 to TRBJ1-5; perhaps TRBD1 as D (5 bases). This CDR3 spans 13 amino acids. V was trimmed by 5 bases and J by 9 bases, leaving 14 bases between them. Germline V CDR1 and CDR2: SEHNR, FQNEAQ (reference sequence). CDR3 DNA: TGTGCCAGCAGCCCCGGGGCCGATGCGCCCCAGCATTTT. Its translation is CASSPGADAPQHF.